What follows are 5 T cell receptor beta chains derived from one specimen sequenced in a study of beta chain features in type 1 diabetes. All of the isolated RNA was reverse transcribed, so expressed TCRB transcripts were sequenced. TCRdb's copy holds only in-frame clones and misses some; the assay was immunoSEQ multiplex PCR. The sample has 450,000 to 600,000 clones, about 29% seen once. Source material: naive CD4+ T cells from blood. The source is a man aged 18 to 29 in good health.

This clone was seen more than once but under ten times. This rearrangement joins TRBV30 to TRBJ2-3; 15 bases map to TRBD2. The CDR3 contains 15 residues. After removal of 5 bases from V and 5 bases from J, the junction contained 5 bases not matched to a gene. From germline, CDR1 is GTSNPN and CDR2 SVGIG (reference sequence). Here the CDR3 reads CAWGLAGGPGDTQYF. The CDR3 DNA is TGTGCCTGGGGACTAGCGGGAGGGCCTGGAGATACGCAGTATTTT.

The chain employs TRBV30 and TRBJ1-2; 8 nucleotides agree with TRBD1. This CDR3 has 12 amino acids. With 7 bases clipped from V and 7 bases from J, the junction kept 8 bases outside the gene matches. Germline V gives CDR1 GTSNPN, CDR2 SVGIG (reference sequence). The CDR3 is CAFTRQGFGYTF. The CDR3 coding sequence is TGTGCCTTCACCAGACAGGGGTTTGGCTACACCTTC.

V gene TRBV25-1 combines with J gene TRBJ2-5; tentatively, D is TRBD2 (5 bases). This CDR3 has 13 residues. The V gene lost 5 bases and the J gene lost 4 bases, with 11 bases spanning the gap. Germline CDR1 MGHDK, CDR2 SYGVNS. The CDR3 DNA sequence: TGTGCCAGCAGTCCAGGAGGAGGAGAGACCCAGTACTTC. This codes for CASSPGGGETQYF.

This clone was found a few times. This CDR3 reads CASSRDRFTGELFF. The CDR3 nucleotides read TGTGCCAGCAGTCGGGACAGATTCACCGGGGAGCTGTTTTTT. The rearrangement uses TRBV6-5 and TRBJ2-2; 7 positions match TRBD1. The CDR3 loop spans 14 amino acids. Trimming removed 5 bases from V and 4 bases from J; junction bases left unmatched: 4. Per the germline V gene, CDR1 is MNHEY and CDR2 is SVGAGI.

CDR3 sequence (DNA): TGTGCCAGCAGCTTAGGACAGACAATCAGCCCCCAGCATTTT. Translated, it gives CASSLGQTISPQHF. The V and J genes are TRBV7-9 and TRBJ1-5; D might be TRBD1 (5 bases). The length of the CDR3 is 14 residues. Trimming left V 1 base short and J 10 bases short, with 14 bases between. The germline V gene has CDR1 SEHNR and CDR2 FQNEAQ (reference sequence).